Following are 20 T cell receptor beta chains from one sample sequenced in a study of cytomegalovirus exposure and HLA in healthy donors. Primers included in the PCR were 60 Vbeta and 13 Jbeta primers. The assay was immunoSEQ multiplex PCR, and TCRdb's table has in-frame clones only and misses some. The sample has 95,000 to 100,000 clones, around 75% seen once. Sample: PBMCs. The receptors come from a man aged 45 to 65 in good health and CMV-seronegative.

This clone has only a few counts. The rearrangement joins TRBV7-2 to TRBJ1-2, with 7 bases matching TRBD1. V was clipped by 5 bases and J by 4 bases; unmatched bases: 13. Germline CDR1 reads SGHTA; CDR2 reads FQGNSA. The CDR3 spans 16 residues. For the CDR3, the DNA is TGTGCCAGCAGCCTACAAACAGGGGCCTTCCCCTATGGCTACACCTTC. This translates into CASSLQTGAFPYGYTF. The complete variable domain, with remaining parts taken from reference TRBV7-2 and TRBJ1-2, reads GAGVSQSPSNKVTEKGKDVELRCDPISGHTALYWYRQSLGQGLEFLIYFQGNSAPDKSGLPSDRFSAERTGGSVSTLTIQRTQQEDSAVYLCASSLQTGAFPYGYTFGSGTRLTVV.

This clone was seen just once. The chain is built from TRBV7-3 and TRBJ2-2; 9 positions match TRBD1. This CDR3 spans 15 amino acids. V lost 5 bases, J lost 4 bases, and 5 bases stayed unmatched. Germline CDR1 is SGHTA and CDR2 is FQGTGA. The CDR3: CASSRGQGSTGELFF. The CDR3, as DNA: TGTGCCAGCAGCCGGGGACAGGGAAGCACCGGGGAGCTGTTTTTT.

The gene calls are TRBV19 and TRBJ1-1, with D tentatively TRBD1 (6 bases). This CDR3 comprises 13 residues. V was pared by 9 bases and J by 2 bases, with 13 bases between. The germline V gene has CDR1 LNHDA and CDR2 SQIVND (reference sequence). CDR3 DNA: TGTGCCAGCACGGGACACTTCAACACTGAAGCTTTCTTT. As protein: CASTGHFNTEAFF.

This clone has only a few counts. The chain links TRBV14 to TRBJ2-3; D is perhaps TRBD2 (5 bases). CDR3 size: 13 residues. V was cut by 3 bases and J by 6 bases, with 10 bases left in between. Germline values: CDR1 SGHDN, CDR2 FVKESK. The CDR3 nucleotides read TGTGCCAGCAGCCACGGACTCTCCGATACGCAGTATTTT. Encoded protein: CASSHGLSDTQYF. The full variable domain, its missing parts supplied by reference TRBV14 and TRBJ2-3, is EAGVTQFPSHSVIEKGQTVTLRCDPISGHDNLYWYRRVMGKEIKFLLHFVKESKQDESGMPNNRFLAERTGGTYSTLKVQPAELEDSGVYFCASSHGLSDTQYFGPGTRLTVL.

J is TRBJ1-1 and V is TRBV5-1; possibly TRBD1 for D (6 bases). The germline CDR1 and CDR2 sequences are SGHRS and YFSETQ. The CDR3 consists of 13 residues. The ends were cut back, 2 bases at V and 4 bases at J, with 9 bases in the middle. Here the CDR3 reads CASSFGRGTEAFF. The DNA of the CDR3 is TGCGCCAGCAGCTTTGGCAGGGGCACTGAAGCTTTCTTT.

This chain links TRBV28 with TRBJ2-3, with D perhaps matching TRBD2 (7 bases). The V end lost 5 bases, the J end lost 8 bases, and 17 bases lay between the germline ends. The CDR3 has 14 residues. In germline, CDR1 is MDHEN, CDR2 SYDVKM. CDR3 DNA: TGTGCCAGCAGTCCCTGGGGGGGCAATATTACGCAGTATTTT. Protein product: CASSPWGGNITQYF. The variable domain in full, with the rest retrieved from reference TRBV28 and TRBJ2-3, is DVKVTQSSRYLVKRTGEKVFLECVQDMDHENMFWYRQDPGLGLRLIYFSYDVKMKEKGDIPEGYSVSREKKERFSLILESASTNQTSMYLCASSPWGGNITQYFGPGTRLTVL.

The chain uses TRBV7-2 and TRBJ1-2; tentatively, D is TRBD1 (5 bases). CDR3 size: 14 residues. With 5 bases removed from V and 4 bases from J, the gap between germline ends came to 14 bases. Germline loops: CDR1 SGHTA, CDR2 FQGNSA. The CDR3 is CASSPQPGVYGYTF. The CDR3 DNA follows: TGTGCCAGCAGCCCCCAGCCGGGGGTCTATGGCTACACCTTC.

The gene calls are TRBV19 and TRBJ2-7; unclear D gene. V lost 5 bases and J lost 0, with 11 bases in between. Germline V CDR1 and CDR2: LNHDA, SQIVND (reference sequence). The CDR3 has 14 residues. DNA of the CDR3: TGTGCCAGTAGTCCCAGCGTGAGCTCCTACGAGCAGTACTTC. Its protein product is CASSPSVSSYEQYF.

The chain uses TRBV18 and TRBJ1-4; 7 bases map to TRBD1. The germline CDR1 and CDR2 sequences are KGHSH and LQKENI. V was pared by 3 bases and J by 5 bases, with 6 bases of the junction left unmatched. The CDR3 sequence is 15 residues long. CDR3 DNA sequence: TGTGCCAGCTCACCCCGACAGGGAGAAAATGAAAAACTGTTTTTT. Protein: CASSPRQGENEKLFF.

This clone was found once. The rearrangement uses TRBV4-1 and TRBJ2-7, with a tentative D call TRBD2 (5 bases). Trimming left V 1 base short and J 0 bases short, with 10 bases between. The CDR3 sequence is 15 residues long. Looked up from germline, CDR1 is MGHRA and CDR2 is YSYEKL. The CDR3 bases are TGCGCCAGCAGCCAAGGGACTGAGACCTCCTACGAGCAGTACTTC. Translated: CASSQGTETSYEQYF.

In its sample, this clone was seen a few times. V usage is TRBV6-1 and J usage is TRBJ2-7; the match to TRBD1 covers 7 bases. This CDR3 region has 15 residues. Per germline, CDR1 MNHNS and CDR2 SASEGT. The ends lost 6 bases at V and 7 bases at J; junction bases unmatched: 15. In DNA, the CDR3 is TGTGCCAGCAGAGGGGGCAAGGGGGCCTTAATGGAGCAGTACTTC. It codes for CASRGGKGALMEQYF.

The chain has TRBV9 and TRBJ2-7, with TRBD1 matching 8 bases. The CDR3 contains 16 residues. Germline assignment: CDR1 SGDLS and CDR2 YYNGEE. The junction had 13 bases not matched to a gene; V was cut back by 3 bases and J by 5 bases. The CDR3 DNA reads TGTGCCAGCAGCGCTACGGAAAGACAGGGGCGCAACGAGCAGTACTTC. It yields the protein CASSATERQGRNEQYF.

V and J are TRBV6-6 and TRBJ1-2; D unclear. The CDR3 has 15 residues. Germline V CDR1 and CDR2: MNHNY, SVGAGI (reference sequence). V lost 0 bases and J lost 0, with 8 bases in between. The CDR3 DNA reads as TGTGCCAGCAGTTACTCTACAACAGCTAACTATGGCTACACCTTC. Amino acid sequence: CASSYSTTANYGYTF.

In DNA, the CDR3 is TGCAGCGTCCCCGGAGGCCCTAGCGGGAGAGACAATGAGCAGTTCTTC. It yields the protein CSVPGGPSGRDNEQFF. The gene calls are TRBV29-1 and TRBJ2-1; 10 bases agree with TRBD2. J gave up 5 bases and V 6 bases, and 13 bases lay outside the gene matches. Germline CDR1 is SQVTM and CDR2 is ANQGSEA. The CDR3 is made up of 16 amino acids.

Here the CDR3 reads CASSTGLQNTGELFF. The CDR3 DNA reads as TGTGCCAGCAGCACGGGACTACAAAACACCGGGGAGCTGTTTTTT. V and J are TRBV7-3 and TRBJ2-2; 7 bases agree with TRBD2. CDR3 length equals 15 residues. The V gene's germline CDR1 is SGHTA and CDR2 FQGTGA. V dropped 5 bases and J dropped 2; count of bases not matched to a gene: 5.

V is TRBV6-1 and J is TRBJ1-5; D uncertain. This CDR3 is 17 amino acids long. Germline V lookup: CDR1 MNHNS, CDR2 SASEGT. V was shortened by 1 base and J by 4 bases, with 17 bases between the two germline ends. In DNA form, the CDR3 reads TGTGCCAGCAGTGAAGGGATGCTCCTTAGCCGGAATCAGCCCCAGCATTTT. Its protein is CASSEGMLLSRNQPQHF.

As DNA, the CDR3 is TGTGCCAGCAGTCTCCCGGGACAGGGGTTCTCTGGGGCCAACGTCCTGACTTTC. It encodes CASSLPGQGFSGANVLTF. This sequence joins TRBV28 and TRBJ2-6; 10 bases are a match to TRBD1. Germline values: CDR1 MDHEN, CDR2 SYDVKM. The CDR3 covers 18 residues. After removal of 5 bases from V and 0 bases from J, the junction contained 7 bases not matched to a gene.

The J gene is TRBJ1-1, the V gene TRBV29-1; the match to TRBD1 covers 8 bases. Germline assignment: CDR1 SQVTM and CDR2 ANQGSEA. The CDR3 extends over 13 amino acids. J was trimmed by 3 bases and V by 6 bases; bases with no gene match: 6. The CDR3 loop is CSVLTGDYTEAFF. DNA of the CDR3: TGCAGCGTCTTGACAGGGGATTACACTGAAGCTTTCTTT.

The chain links TRBV5-1 to TRBJ1-2; 7 positions agree with TRBD1. The CDR3 has 15 amino acids. Germline CDR1 SGHRS, CDR2 YFSETQ. J gave up 0 bases and V 0 bases, and 2 bases lay outside the gene matches. CDR3 sequence reads: CASSLGGTANYGYTF. Here the CDR3 DNA reads TGCGCCAGCAGCTTGGGCGGGACAGCTAACTATGGCTACACCTTC.

This clone was recorded a few times. V gene TRBV29-1 combines with J gene TRBJ1-2; TRBD1 aligns across 8 bases. V was clipped by 3 bases and J by 8 bases; unmatched bases: 5. The CDR3 runs to 12 residues. Looked up from germline, CDR1 is SQVTM and CDR2 is ANQGSEA. The CDR3 region is CSVDRQGQGYTF. Written as DNA, the CDR3 is TGCAGCGTTGACCGACAGGGGCAGGGCTACACCTTC. The whole variable domain, filled in from reference TRBV29-1 and TRBJ1-2, reads SAVISQKPSRDICQRGTSLTIQCQVDSQVTMMFWYRQQPGQSLTLIATANQGSEATYESGFVIDKFPISRPNLTFSTLTVSNMSPEDSSIYLCSVDRQGQGYTFGSGTRLTVV.